The 14 T cell receptor beta chains listed next were all sequenced from one sample in a study of cytomegalovirus exposure and HLA in healthy donors. It was with 60 Vbeta and 13 Jbeta primers that the PCR ran. Assay used: immunoSEQ multiplex PCR; TCRdb lists only in-frame clones, some missing. The sample has about 110,000 clones; the top ten hold 6.8%. Input material: PBMCs. The receptors were sampled from a man aged 40-55 years in good health and CMV-seropositive.

The rearrangement joins TRBV28 to TRBJ2-7; TRBD2 aligns across 12 bases. V was pared by 4 bases and J by 3 bases, with 4 bases of the junction left unmatched. The CDR3 sequence is 15 residues long. CDR1 and CDR2 from the germline V gene are MDHEN and SYDVKM. This CDR3 is CASSSTSGGHYEQYF. The DNA for the CDR3 is TGTGCCAGCAGTTCGACTAGCGGGGGCCACTACGAGCAGTACTTC. Combining the CDR3 with reference TRBV28 and TRBJ2-7 gives the whole variable domain DVKVTQSSRYLVKRTGEKVFLECVQDMDHENMFWYRQDPGLGLRLIYFSYDVKMKEKGDIPEGYSVSREKKERFSLILESASTNQTSMYLCASSSTSGGHYEQYFGPGTRLTVT.

The rearrangement uses TRBV18 and TRBJ2-7, with 8 nucleotides matching TRBD1. CDR3 length: 14 residues. Germline CDR1 reads KGHSH; CDR2 reads LQKENI. The ends lost 4 bases at V and 1 base at J; junction bases unmatched: 3. The CDR3 protein is CASSHRDRSYEQYF. The CDR3 nucleotides read TGTGCCAGCTCACACCGGGACAGGTCCTACGAGCAGTACTTC.

The chain recombines TRBV5-4 with TRBJ2-7; 8 nucleotides agree with TRBD2. Germline V gene sequence: CDR1 SGHNT, CDR2 YYREEE (reference sequence). CDR3 length equals 15 residues. The J segment lost 2 bases and the V segment lost 3 bases, leaving 7 bases of the junction unmatched. The CDR3 nucleotides read TGTGCCAGCAGCTGGGGGCGGGAGGTAACCTACGAGCAGTACTTC. It translates to CASSWGREVTYEQYF.

The J gene is TRBJ2-2, the V gene TRBV5-1; 9 positions match TRBD2. V lost 2 bases to trimming and J lost 6 bases; unmatched junction nucleotides: 8. From germline, CDR1 is SGHRS and CDR2 YFSETQ. This CDR3 has 16 residues. CDR3 in amino acids: CASSFSGRSNSGELFF. The CDR3, as DNA: TGCGCCAGCAGCTTTAGCGGGAGATCGAATTCCGGGGAGCTGTTTTTT.

This chain joins TRBV6-5 and TRBJ2-3, with 7 bases fitting TRBD1. The trim removed 0 bases at V and 4 bases at J, leaving 4 bases unmatched. Germline loops: CDR1 MNHEY, CDR2 SVGAGI. The CDR3 consists of 15 residues. CDR3: CASSYSGGAPDTQYF. CDR3 coding DNA: TGTGCCAGCAGTTACTCAGGGGGCGCGCCAGATACGCAGTATTTT.

The chain is built from TRBV9 and TRBJ2-1; 9 positions match TRBD2. The CDR3 is 17 amino acids. With 0 bases clipped from V and 4 bases from J, the junction kept 8 bases outside the gene matches. Germline CDR1 reads SGDLS; CDR2 reads YYNGEE. The CDR3 DNA reads as TGTGCCAGCAGCGTAGGATTCCTCGCGGGAGGGTACAATGAGCAGTTCTTC. It translates to CASSVGFLAGGYNEQFF.

CDR3 sequence reads: CASMDSNSPLHF. CDR3 sequence (DNA): TGTGCCAGCATGGACAGTAATTCACCCCTCCACTTT. The chain uses TRBV6-1 and TRBJ1-6, with D possibly TRBD1 on 6 matching bases. Between the trimmed V and J ends, which lost 7 bases and 6 bases, there was a span of 7 bases. The CDR3 has 12 amino acids. Looked up from germline, CDR1 is MNHNS and CDR2 is SASEGT.

The J gene is TRBJ1-2, the V gene TRBV27; no definite D call. The CDR3 totals 17 residues. Germline CDR1 reads MNHEY; CDR2 reads SMNVEV (reference sequence). V shed 1 base and J shed 4 bases, with 19 bases lying between them. The CDR3, as DNA: TGTGCCAGCAGTTTATACCGACTCCGGGAGGACGGCTATGGCTACACCTTC. It is translated as CASSLYRLREDGYGYTF.

V and J are TRBV2 and TRBJ2-1, with unresolved D. V shed 8 bases and J shed 5 bases, with 10 bases lying between them. Germline lookup yields CDR1 SNHLY and CDR2 FYNNEI. The CDR3 is made up of 12 amino acids. The CDR3 sequence: CASLGQNNEQFF. The CDR3 nucleotides read TGTGCCAGCCTTGGGCAGAACAATGAGCAGTTCTTC.

J is TRBJ1-2 and V is TRBV28, with 9 bases aligning to TRBD1. CDR3 length: 17 amino acids. Germline values: CDR1 MDHEN, CDR2 SYDVKM. Unmatched junction bases numbered 15, after V lost 6 bases and J lost 4 bases. The CDR3 DNA reads as TGTGCCAGCAGCGGAAGGCGGACAGGGGCTCTGAGCTATGGCTACACCTTC. Its protein is CASSGRRTGALSYGYTF.

The rearrangement joins TRBV27 to TRBJ2-7; TRBD1 matches 10 bases. V trimming: 5 bases; J trimming: 3 bases; junction bases outside the gene matches: 7. The CDR3 is 15 residues long. The germline CDR1 and CDR2 sequences are MNHEY and SMNVEV (reference sequence). The CDR3 nucleotides are TGTGCCAGCAGTGCCCGGACAGGGGGAAGCTACGAGCAGTACTTC. Its translation: CASSARTGGSYEQYF.

DNA of the CDR3: TGTGCCAGTACGGCAGGGGGCCGCGACTATGGCTACACCTTC. Protein: CASTAGGRDYGYTF. The genes are TRBV19 and TRBJ1-2; TRBD1 aligns across 8 bases. This CDR3 spans 14 amino acids. Germline V gives CDR1 LNHDA, CDR2 SQIVND (reference sequence). With 7 bases clipped from V and 3 bases from J, the junction kept 7 bases outside the gene matches.

CDR3 sequence: CASSSQMGTSGVPYEQYF. The CDR3 DNA is TGTGCCAGCAGCTCCCAAATGGGGACATCAGGGGTCCCCTACGAGCAGTACTTC. The chain recombines TRBV7-3 with TRBJ2-7, with a weak D call TRBD1 (6 bases). The CDR3 loop spans 18 amino acids. The ends were cut back, 4 bases at V and 2 bases at J, with 24 bases in the middle. Germline values: CDR1 SGHTA, CDR2 FQGTGA.

J is TRBJ2-3 and V is TRBV29-1, with TRBD2 as a possible D gene (6 bases). The CDR3 totals 10 residues. Germline loops: CDR1 SQVTM, CDR2 ANQGSEA. The germline V and J ends were trimmed by 7 bases and 6 bases, with 8 bases remaining between them. The CDR3 nucleotides read TGCAGCGGGGGGGTGGATACGCAGTATTTT. Protein sequence: CSGGVDTQYF.